Below, one TCR beta chain is given with its context. This clonotype was recorded many times. Its specific antigen is unknown. No qualities accompany the bases; no much larger clone lies one base away. The data belong to a study of T cells in Graves' hyperthyroidism and ophthalmopathy (dated by TCRdb to 2018 to 2020). Study-level background: Peripheral blood samples were taken at the time of initial diagnosis, prior to any treatment. After blood sampling, hyperthyroidism patients were treated with methimazole at a starting dose of 30 mg daily, and ophthalmopathy patients were treated with high-dose intravenous methylprednisolone. The study also compared thyroid tissue and blood T-cell repertoires from more than five Graves' hyperthyroidism patients. The 100 discovery patients were divided at random into training and test sets in a 7:3 ratio. Prospective prediction of ophthalmopathy was tested in an independent validation cohort of approximately 18 hyperthyroidism patients and 17 patients who later progressed to ophthalmopathy. To identify TCR V-J signatures that set the groups apart, the researchers used a discovery cohort of approximately 98 patients, made up of roughly 40 with Graves' ophthalmopathy and some 60 with stable Graves' hyperthyroidism. According to the paper, TCR Vbeta CDR3 sequencing was carried out on approximately 140 peripheral blood samples, which came from over 40 ophthalmopathy, around 74 hyperthyroidism and roughly 17 progressor patients. The paper's findings and limits, for the study overall: A 13 V-J signature model separated ophthalmopathy from stable hyperthyroidism, with 87.88% sensitivity and roughly 82% specificity in cross-validation and 80%/75% in testing. Sample size was not statistically predetermined, and blinding of investigators to group allocation was not performed. Most expanded thyroid clonotypes (frequency above 0.001) were also detected in blood, suggesting blood repertoires may reflect thyroid immune responses. In validation, the model predicted progression to ophthalmopathy with approximately 71% sensitivity and less than 80% specificity, a median of around 6.6 months before onset.

From the germline V gene, CDR1 is SNHLY and CDR2 is FYNNEI. The CDR3 sequence holds 17 residues, the cysteine and phenylalanine included. Here the CDR3 DNA is all that survives: 51 bases in frame from base 1. V is trimmed back by 10 bases and J by 7 bases, and the junction contains 23 bases that no gene match accounts for. Stable Graves' hyperthyroidism was defined as no progression to ophthalmopathy during 18 months of follow-up. The hyperthyroidism patients were between 18 and 65 years old and newly diagnosed, with a disease duration of less than 2 months. The study excluded patients with uncontrolled infections, other autoimmune diseases, pregnancy or lactation. Diagnoses were established on the basis of clinical symptoms, serum thyroxine and TRAb, thyroid ultrasound, and orbital computed tomography. PBMCs were separated from roughly 9.3 ml of fresh peripheral blood using Ficoll-Paque density gradient centrifugation. Total RNA was extracted using Trizol reagent, and RNA quality was assessed on an Agilent 2100 Bioanalyzer.

Amplification of TCR beta CDR3 regions was carried out from RNA transcripts. For the first round of RT-PCR on the TCR CDR3, the HTBI primer set was used together with the Qiagen OneStep RT-PCR kit. Libraries were constructed in a second round of multiplex PCR, after which size selection and purification were carried out. Libraries were sequenced paired-end with 100 bp reads on an Illumina HiSeq2000. The source study handled its data this way. SOAPnuke was used to process the raw data, throwing out any read that contained adapters or uncalled bases, had a mean Phred below 15, or lacked an exact constant-primer or identifier match. COPE v1.2.5 was used to merge the high-quality paired reads, and each unique nucleotide sequence was defined as a clonotype. MiTCR v1.1 was used to align clonotypes to the IMGT TRBV, TRBD and TRBJ reference segments. The analysis included only V-J combinations with a frequency above 0.0001, which together covered roughly 99% of the repertoires. A TCS score was defined as the ratio of F50 (clonal expansion) to E x V (chaos), with BLOSUM62-based TCRdist applied between CDR3 peptides within each V-J. Welch's t-statistics and random forest reduced 500 to 550 V-J features to under 15, which were used in a naive Bayes classifier (R e1071). The public reads were run again by TCRdb, first through fastp at Q25 and then through MiXCR, and only productive beta chains were kept. For every CDR3 protein sequence, its rows merge into one entry that carries the most common genes and DNA. The V and J calls follow TCRdb's processing rather than the paper's. Recorded for this sample are approximately 630,000 distinct CDR3 sequences; 16% of them occurred a single time. Clones ranked in the top ten supply less than 4.5% of the sample.

The sequence joins TRBV2 to TRBJ2-7, and TRBD1 aligns with 9 junction nucleotides. Sequencing was performed on blood. The sequence was obtained from a woman in her 30s with Graves' hyperthyroidism. The nucleotide sequence is given as TGTGCCATCGTCCCGGGACAGGGTATACCCCGGCTCGGGGAGCAGTACTTC. Translated, this gives CAIVPGQGIPRLGEQYF.